These 5 T cell receptor beta chains came from one sample sequenced in a study of cytomegalovirus exposure and HLA in healthy donors. Use of 60 Vbeta and 13 Jbeta primers characterized the PCR. Assay: immunoSEQ multiplex PCR; the TCRdb copy retains only in-frame clones and omits some. This sample's table reports about 39,000 clones. Sequenced sample: PBMCs. These TCRs come from a woman aged 30 to 39 in good health and CMV-seropositive.

This CDR3 reads CASEGHSNQPQHF. In DNA, the CDR3 is TGTGCCAGCGAGGGACATAGCAATCAGCCCCAGCATTTT. V and J are TRBV6-1 and TRBJ1-5, with D possibly being TRBD1 (6 bases). The V gene's germline CDR1 is MNHNS and CDR2 SASEGT. Trimming pared 8 bases from V and 0 bases from J, leaving 8 bases between. The CDR3 is 13 amino acids.

J is TRBJ2-5 and V is TRBV5-1; D might be TRBD1 (8 bases). This CDR3 spans 14 amino acids. V dropped 2 bases and J dropped 4 bases, with 12 bases sitting between them. CDR1 is SGHRS, CDR2 YFSETQ, per germline. CDR3 loop: CASSFHRGGETQYF. CDR3 DNA: TGCGCCAGCAGCTTCCACAGGGGGGGAGAGACCCAGTACTTC.

The chain is built from TRBV20-1 and TRBJ2-4, with D possibly matching TRBD2 (5 bases). This CDR3 has 11 residues. From germline, CDR1 is DFQATT and CDR2 SNEGSKA (reference sequence). Deletions cut 0 bases from V and 13 bases from J, with 10 bases between. CDR3 in amino acids: CSARDRTGQYF. CDR3 sequence (DNA): TGCAGTGCTAGAGATAGGACGGGACAGTACTTC.

The chain recombines TRBV4-2 with TRBJ2-3; tentatively, D is TRBD2 (7 bases). The V and J ends lost 0 bases and 2 bases respectively, with 12 bases between them. There are 16 residues in the CDR3. The germline V gene has CDR1 LGHNA and CDR2 YNFKEQ. In DNA form, the CDR3 reads TGTGCCAGCAGCCAAGATAGGCGGGGGCACACAGATACGCAGTATTTT. Translating gives CASSQDRRGHTDTQYF.

The CDR3 loop reads CASSNRDRGDNEQFF. The CDR3 DNA follows: TGTGCCAGCAGTAACCGGGACAGGGGCGACAATGAGCAGTTCTTC. The chain carries TRBV6-1 and TRBJ2-1; 10 positions agree with TRBD1. Losses at the gene ends were 5 bases for V and 5 bases for J; bases not matched to a gene: 6. Germline lookup yields CDR1 MNHNS and CDR2 SASEGT. The CDR3 is 15 residues long.